This T cell receptor beta chain was recorded in a study of blood T cell repertoires in COVID-19. Study-wide context: Collection of acute and convalescent COVID-19 samples took place in the United States, Italy and Spain. The analysed material was cDNA or gDNA that came from T cells, B-cell-depleted T cells, or PBMCs.

The germline V gene encodes CDR1 SGHNT and CDR2 YYREEE (reference sequence). The CDR3 has 15 amino acids. V was clipped by 7 bases and J by 4 bases, with 20 bases between them. The table lists this clone with a few counts. In the source study's methods: Using reference gene primer amplification, nucleated cell counts were estimated. The protocol was immunoSEQ multiplex PCR, while the TCRdb copy is restricted to in-frame clones and leaves out a portion. That table furnishes V, J and clone size, whereas the DNA furnished D and trimming. In the table there are around 250,000 clones, approximately 85% of which are singletons.

The sequencing input was peripheral blood. The chain couples TRBV5-4 to TRBJ1-1; tentatively, D is TRBD1 (6 bases). The sequence was collected from a man between 45 and 60 years old with active or convalescent COVID-19. The CDR3: CASRDGGAGSTEAFF. The DNA for the CDR3 is TGTGCCAGCCGGGATGGGGGCGCAGGATCCACTGAAGCTTTCTTT. Based on the CDR3 plus reference TRBV5-4 and TRBJ1-1, the full variable domain is ETGVTQSPTHLIKTRGQQVTLRCSSQSGHNTVSWYQQALGQGPQFIFQYYREEENGRGNFPPRFSGLQFPNYSSELNVNALELDDSALYLCASRDGGAGSTEAFFGQGTRLTVV.